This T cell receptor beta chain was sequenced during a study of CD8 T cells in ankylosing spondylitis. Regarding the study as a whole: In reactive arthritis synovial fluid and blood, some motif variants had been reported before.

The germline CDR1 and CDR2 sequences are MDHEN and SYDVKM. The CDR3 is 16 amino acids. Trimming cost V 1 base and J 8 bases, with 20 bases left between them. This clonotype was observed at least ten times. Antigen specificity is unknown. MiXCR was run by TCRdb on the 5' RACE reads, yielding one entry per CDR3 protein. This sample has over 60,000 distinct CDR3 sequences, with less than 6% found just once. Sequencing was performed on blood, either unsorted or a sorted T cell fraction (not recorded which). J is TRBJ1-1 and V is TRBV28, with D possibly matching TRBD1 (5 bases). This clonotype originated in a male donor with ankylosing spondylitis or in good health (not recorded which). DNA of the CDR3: TGTGCCAGCAGTTTATCCCGACAGAGTTCACTCTCGGAAGCTTTCTTT. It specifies CASSLSRQSSLSEAFF.